This passage covers 20 T cell receptor beta chains from one sample sequenced in a study of shared T cell receptors in the human thymus. Only in-frame clones appear in the TCRdb table, and some are missing; sequencing was by immunoSEQ multiplex PCR. Found here are hundreds of thousands of clones, about four fifths of them singletons; the top ten hold about 0.013%. These data were also reused for a study on human thymus T cells.

Sample: thymocytes. These receptors came from a boy in the first two years of life with a congenital heart defect.

V and J are TRBV6-1 and TRBJ1-1; perhaps TRBD1 as D (6 bases). Germline V gene sequence: CDR1 MNHNS, CDR2 SASEGT. Trimming cost V 6 bases and J 1 base, with 12 bases left between them. The CDR3 consists of 14 residues. CDR3 nucleotides: TGTGCCAGCAGCGAGCCGGACAGGAACACTGAAGCTTTCTTT. This encodes CASSEPDRNTEAFF.

The chain links TRBV7-9 to TRBJ2-5; 8 bases line up with TRBD1. The CDR3 is 13 residues long. V was pared by 5 bases and J by 5 bases, with 4 bases of the junction left unmatched. CDR1 is SEHNR and CDR2 is FQNEAQ in the germline V gene (reference sequence). The CDR3 is CASSPNRGETQYF. CDR3 bases: TGTGCCAGCAGCCCCAACAGGGGGGAGACCCAGTACTTC.

The rearrangement links TRBV14 to TRBJ1-2; 8 nucleotides agree with TRBD1. CDR1 and CDR2 (germline): SGHDN, FVKESK. With V trimmed by 1 base and J by 5 bases, 12 bases remained unmatched. There are 17 residues in the CDR3. The CDR3 spells CASSQGWEQGDGYGYTF. The CDR3 DNA sequence: TGTGCCAGCAGCCAAGGTTGGGAACAGGGGGACGGGTATGGCTACACCTTC.

The chain combines TRBV12-5 with TRBJ2-7, with TRBD2 identical over 8 bases. This CDR3 region has 16 residues. Germline values: CDR1 LGHNT, CDR2 FRNRAP. The junction had 14 bases not matched to a gene; V was cut back by 6 bases and J by 4 bases. CDR3: CASGRMGTSIFYEQYF. In DNA form, the CDR3 reads TGTGCTAGTGGCCGCATGGGGACTAGTATTTTTTACGAGCAGTACTTC. The whole variable domain, filled in from reference TRBV12-5 and TRBJ2-7, reads DARVTQTPRHKVTEMGQEVTMRCQPILGHNTVFWYRQTMMQGLELLAYFRNRAPLDDSGMPKDRFSAEMPDATLATLKIQPSEPRDSAVYFCASGRMGTSIFYEQYFGPGTRLTVT.

The chain employs TRBV6-5 and TRBJ2-1; 7 bases line up with TRBD2. Germline V CDR1 and CDR2: MNHEY, SVGAGI. The CDR3 loop spans 15 amino acids. V lost 5 bases to trimming and J lost 9 bases; unmatched junction nucleotides: 13. CDR3: CASSPRGRGYGEQFF. CDR3 sequence (DNA): TGTGCCAGCAGTCCCCGGGGGAGGGGATATGGTGAGCAGTTCTTC.

The rearrangement links TRBV12-5 to TRBJ1-2; 7 bases agree with TRBD1. Trimming cost V 5 bases and J 1 base; bases outside gene matches: 10. This CDR3 is 16 amino acids long. Germline V gives CDR1 LGHNT, CDR2 FRNRAP. The CDR3 sequence: CASGRNRGLSNYGYTF. The CDR3 region has the DNA TGTGCTAGTGGTCGGAACAGGGGATTAAGTAACTATGGCTACACCTTC. The full variable domain, its missing parts supplied by reference TRBV12-5 and TRBJ1-2, is DARVTQTPRHKVTEMGQEVTMRCQPILGHNTVFWYRQTMMQGLELLAYFRNRAPLDDSGMPKDRFSAEMPDATLATLKIQPSEPRDSAVYFCASGRNRGLSNYGYTFGSGTRLTVV.

This chain uses TRBV21-1 with TRBJ2-2; the table names TRBD2, a call not compared with the DNA. TRBV21-1 is shown as a pseudogene. CDR3 length equals 16 residues. CDR3 DNA sequence: TGTGCCGGCAGAGGGGCCGGCGGGGAAAACACCGGGGAGCTGTTTTTT. It specifies CAGRGAGGENTGELFF.

The rearrangement links TRBV27 to TRBJ1-4, with TRBD1 matching over 7 bases. J was trimmed by 0 bases and V by 4 bases; bases with no gene match: 5. CDR1 is MNHEY, CDR2 SMNVEV, per germline (reference sequence). CDR3 length: 16 amino acids. This CDR3 reads CASSSDRCATNEKLFF. The CDR3 DNA sequence: TGTGCCAGCAGTTCGGACAGGTGTGCAACTAATGAAAAACTGTTTTTT.

In this sample, this clone turned up a few times. The chain recombines TRBV28 with TRBJ2-7; possible D gene TRBD2, 5 bases. Germline CDR1 MDHEN, CDR2 SYDVKM. V was shortened by 6 bases and J by 1 base, with 22 bases between the two germline ends. The CDR3 sequence is 17 residues long. Written as DNA, the CDR3 is TGTGCCAGCAGCCACTTTAGGACCCCTCCGGGATCCTACGAGCAGTACTTC. Protein sequence: CASSHFRTPPGSYEQYF. Full variable domain (remainder filled in from reference TRBV28 and TRBJ2-7): DVKVTQSSRYLVKRTGEKVFLECVQDMDHENMFWYRQDPGLGLRLIYFSYDVKMKEKGDIPEGYSVSREKKERFSLILESASTNQTSMYLCASSHFRTPPGSYEQYFGPGTRLTVT.

The genes are TRBV7-2 and TRBJ2-5; tentatively, D is TRBD2 (6 bases). CDR1 is SGHTA and CDR2 is FQGNSA in the germline V gene. V was trimmed by 4 bases and J by 5 bases, leaving 17 bases between them. The CDR3 consists of 15 residues. CDR3 nucleotide sequence: TGTGCCAGCAGCTCCTCCGCCAGGGCGGGGGAGACCCAGTACTTC. Translating gives CASSSSARAGETQYF. The full variable domain, rest sourced from reference TRBV7-2 and TRBJ2-5, is GAGVSQSPSNKVTEKGKDVELRCDPISGHTALYWYRQSLGQGLEFLIYFQGNSAPDKSGLPSDRFSAERTGGSVSTLTIQRTQQEDSAVYLCASSSSARAGETQYFGPGTRLLVL.

This rearrangement joins TRBV30 to TRBJ2-7, with 13 nucleotides matching TRBD2. Trimming removed 0 bases from V and 0 bases from J; junction bases left unmatched: 11. This CDR3 contains 19 residues. Germline CDR1 GTSNPN, CDR2 SVGIG (reference sequence). CDR3 region: CAWSVTTIGTSGISYEQYF. For the CDR3, the DNA is TGTGCCTGGAGTGTGACCACCATCGGGACTAGCGGGATCTCCTACGAGCAGTACTTC.

The chain has TRBV6-4 and TRBJ1-2; TRBD1 is a possible D gene (6 bases). V was shortened by 0 bases and J by 7 bases, with 12 bases between the two germline ends. Germline lookup yields CDR1 MRHNA and CDR2 SNTAGT. The CDR3 is 14 residues long. The CDR3 protein is CASSDSNRVGGYTF. CDR3 bases: TGTGCCAGCAGTGACTCCAACAGGGTTGGTGGCTACACCTTC.

This chain links TRBV2 with TRBJ2-7; 8 bases map to TRBD1. CDR3 length: 14 amino acids. Germline trimming cut 7 bases from V and 2 bases from J; bases unmatched to any gene: 7. The germline V gene encodes CDR1 SNHLY and CDR2 FYNNEI. The CDR3 sequence is CASNGQGPTYEQYF. The CDR3 DNA sequence: TGTGCCAGCAACGGACAGGGACCGACCTACGAGCAGTACTTC. The variable domain in full, with the rest retrieved from reference TRBV2 and TRBJ2-7, is EPEVTQTPSHQVTQMGQEVILRCVPISNHLYFYWYRQILGQKVEFLVSFYNNEISEKSEIFDDQFSVERPDGSNFTLKIRSTKLEDSAMYFCASNGQGPTYEQYFGPGTRLTVT.

The V gene is TRBV6-5, the J gene TRBJ1-2; a weak D match, TRBD1 (6 bases). CDR1 is MNHEY, CDR2 SVGAGI, per germline. The CDR3 extends over 13 amino acids. The germline V and J ends were trimmed by 5 bases and 6 bases, with 13 bases remaining between them. This CDR3 is CASSQQGEDGYTF. The CDR3 DNA is TGTGCCAGCAGTCAACAGGGTGAAGATGGCTACACCTTC.

The V gene is TRBV28, the J gene TRBJ2-7, with 9 bases identical to TRBD2. This CDR3 comprises 15 residues. CDR1 and CDR2 from the germline V gene are MDHEN and SYDVKM. Trimming took 3 bases from V and 5 from J; bases not matched to a gene: 8. In DNA form, the CDR3 reads TGTGCCAGCAGTTTCCCCCAGCGGGGGGCAAACGAGCAGTACTTC. It translates to CASSFPQRGANEQYF.

V and J are TRBV12-1 and TRBJ2-2; TRBD2, the D gene given by the table, was not confirmed from the DNA. TRBV12-1 is flagged as a pseudogene. The CDR3 has 17 residues. The DNA for the CDR3 is TGTGCCAGCAGCCCGCGGGGTCGCGGGGGGCGGACCGGGGAGCTGTTTTTT. It encodes CASSPRGRGGRTGELFF.

The sample holds one count of this clone. This rearrangement joins TRBV4-1 to TRBJ2-5; 10 bases map to TRBD2. Unmatched junction bases numbered 11, after V lost 3 bases and J lost 7 bases. The germline V gene has CDR1 MGHRA and CDR2 YSYEKL. The CDR3 has 16 residues. CDR3 sequence: CASSQGGTSEARTQYF. In DNA, the CDR3 is TGCGCCAGCAGCCAGGGGGGGACTAGCGAGGCTAGGACCCAGTACTTC.

This chain connects TRBV19 to TRBJ2-1, with D tentatively TRBD2 (6 bases). Between the trimmed V and J ends, which lost 4 bases and 5 bases, there was a span of 9 bases. The CDR3 has 13 amino acids. CDR1 LNHDA and CDR2 SQIVND come from the germline V gene (reference sequence). The CDR3 protein is CASSRTKHNEQFF. The DNA for the CDR3 is TGTGCCAGTAGTAGGACTAAACACAATGAGCAGTTCTTC. Full variable domain (rest looked up from reference TRBV19 and TRBJ2-1): DGGITQSPKYLFRKEGQNVTLSCEQNLNHDAMYWYRQDPGQGLRLIYYSQIVNDFQKGDIAEGYSVSREKKESFPLTVTSAQKNPTAFYLCASSRTKHNEQFFGPGTRLTVL.

V gene TRBV21-1 combines with J gene TRBJ2-1; TRBD2 was called by the table and not checked on the DNA. TRBV21-1 is classified as a pseudogene. The CDR3 extends over 14 amino acids. The CDR3 loop reads CASHGGSSYNEQFF. CDR3 nucleotide sequence: TGTGCCAGCCACGGGGGAAGCTCCTACAATGAGCAGTTCTTC.

This clone has only a few counts. The chain uses TRBV28 and TRBJ1-5; 8 nucleotides match TRBD1. The CDR3 extends over 13 amino acids. Germline CDR1 and CDR2: MDHEN and SYDVKM. V was clipped by 11 bases and J by 3 bases; unmatched bases: 6. This chain's CDR3 is CALGQEHNQPQHF. Written as DNA, the CDR3 is TGTGCCTTGGGACAGGAACACAATCAGCCCCAGCATTTT. The full variable domain, in which reference TRBV28 and TRBJ1-5 provide the parts outside the CDR3, is DVKVTQSSRYLVKRTGEKVFLECVQDMDHENMFWYRQDPGLGLRLIYFSYDVKMKEKGDIPEGYSVSREKKERFSLILESASTNQTSMYLCALGQEHNQPQHFGDGTRLSIL.